This passage covers 19 T cell receptor beta chains from one sample sequenced in a study of neurological immune-mediated disorders. TCRdb re-derived calls from the 5' RACE reads in MiXCR, one entry per CDR3 protein. The sample comprises 40,000 or so distinct CDR3 sequences, approximately 15% of which are singletons, and more than 9.5% rests with the top ten. Time point here: longitudinal time-point 3. Input material: PBMCs. Receptor source: a man aged 25 to 40 in good health.

In the case of this clonotype: This could be a read error, since a much larger clone is one nucleotide away. V usage is TRBV5-1 and J usage is TRBJ2-2; D is unresolved. V was shortened by 8 bases and J by 0 bases, with 8 bases between the two germline ends. The CDR3 covers 13 residues. Per germline, CDR1 SGHRS and CDR2 YFSETQ. For the CDR3, the DNA is TGCGCCAGTCCCTCATCGAACACCGGGGAGCTGTTTTTT. Translation gives CASPSSNTGELFF.

This clonotype was observed many times. The chain couples TRBV6-5 to TRBJ2-2; 8 positions match TRBD1. V shed 2 bases, J shed 4 bases, and the junction held 6 bases outside the gene matches. CDR1 and CDR2 from the germline V gene are MNHEY and SVGAGI. The length of the CDR3 is 16 residues. CDR3 region: CASSYPRGQVTGELFF. Here the CDR3 DNA reads TGTGCCAGCAGTTACCCCAGGGGGCAGGTCACCGGGGAGCTGTTTTTT.

This clonotype has a count of ten or more. V is TRBV9 and J is TRBJ2-5, with 9 bases identical to TRBD1. The CDR3 covers 15 residues. Germline V gives CDR1 SGDLS, CDR2 YYNGEE. V trimming: 0 bases; J trimming: 4 bases; junction bases outside the gene matches: 4. The CDR3 sequence is CASSVATGQGETQYF. Here the CDR3 DNA reads TGTGCCAGCAGCGTAGCTACGGGACAGGGAGAGACCCAGTACTTC.

V usage is TRBV20-1 and J usage is TRBJ2-7; 7 nucleotides align to TRBD2. This CDR3 spans 15 amino acids. From germline, CDR1 is DFQATT and CDR2 SNEGSKA (reference sequence). V trimming: 1 base; J trimming: 6 bases; junction bases outside the gene matches: 12. The CDR3 region is CSARVPSRGGGEQYF. DNA of the CDR3: TGCAGTGCTAGAGTCCCGTCGCGTGGCGGGGGCGAGCAGTACTTC.

This clonotype was recorded many times. The chain has TRBV4-1 and TRBJ2-3; D ambiguous. Germline assignment: CDR1 MGHRA and CDR2 YSYEKL. Trimming stripped 2 bases from V and 5 bases from J, with 17 bases between. This CDR3 has 16 amino acids. CDR3 coding DNA: TGCGCCAGCAGCCAAAATTCCAATCCCGTGGTAGATACGCAGTATTTT. Protein: CASSQNSNPVVDTQYF.

Concerning this clonotype itself: The junction shows a germline mismatch at one end, possibly a read error. The chain couples TRBV10-1 to TRBJ2-1, with no clear D. Germline values: CDR1 WNHNN, CDR2 SYGVQD (reference sequence). The CDR3 is made up of 15 amino acids. The CDR3 sequence: CANSADSTRQDEQFF. CDR3 sequence (DNA): TGCGCCAACAGTGCTGACTCGACACGGCAGGATGAGCAGTTCTTC.

This clonotype was recorded at least ten times. The chain is built from TRBV14 and TRBJ2-5, with D possibly TRBD1 on 5 matching bases. The CDR3 has 16 amino acids. V was clipped by 4 bases and J by 2 bases, with 17 bases between them. Germline lookup yields CDR1 SGHDN and CDR2 FVKESK. CDR3 region: CASSRPRSDRQETQYF. CDR3 bases: TGTGCCAGCAGCCGACCACGGAGTGACAGACAAGAGACCCAGTACTTC.

This clonotype has more than one count but fewer than ten. V is TRBV12-3 or TRBV12-4 and J is TRBJ2-5; no reliable D call. V lost 2 bases, J lost 5 bases, and 6 bases lay in between. CDR3 length: 12 amino acids. In DNA, the CDR3 is TGTGCCAGCAGTTTAAACGAGGAGACCCAGTACTTC. It is translated as CASSLNEETQYF.

This clonotype was observed at least ten times. The J gene is TRBJ2-1, the V gene TRBV12-3 or TRBV12-4, with D possibly being TRBD1 (5 bases). CDR3 length: 13 residues. V gave up 3 bases and J gave up 7 bases, with 10 bases separating them. Here the CDR3 reads CASSFSTGNEQFF. Here the CDR3 DNA reads TGTGCCAGCAGTTTCTCCACAGGTAATGAGCAGTTCTTC.

This clonotype was counted ten times or more. The V gene is TRBV20-1, the J gene TRBJ2-3; D may be TRBD2 (6 bases). The germline V gene has CDR1 DFQATT and CDR2 SNEGSKA (reference sequence). V lost 6 bases, J lost 4 bases, and 23 bases lay in between. The CDR3 contains 16 residues. The CDR3 reads CSAESGWGEDADTQYF. CDR3 sequence (DNA): TGCAGTGCAGAATCCGGGTGGGGGGAGGACGCAGATACGCAGTATTTT.

This clonotype came up many times. The chain joins TRBV27 to TRBJ2-7; maybe TRBD1 (6 bases). CDR3 length equals 15 residues. From germline, CDR1 is MNHEY and CDR2 SMNVEV (reference sequence). The V and J ends lost 5 bases and 0 bases respectively, with 14 bases between them. The CDR3 DNA reads as TGTGCCAGCAGTCCGACCCGGACAGACTCCTACGAGCAGTACTTC. Encoded protein: CASSPTRTDSYEQYF.

This chain uses TRBV29-1 with TRBJ2-1, with D perhaps TRBD1 or TRBD2 (5 bases each). Trimming shortened V by 7 bases and J by 5 bases, and 24 bases separated the two germline ends. The CDR3 consists of 16 residues. Germline V gives CDR1 SQVTM, CDR2 ANQGSEA. CDR3 nucleotide sequence: TGCAGCGCCGGTAGTAGTTCAGGGAGAAGAGACAATGAGCAGTTCTTC. It encodes CSAGSSSGRRDNEQFF.

This clonotype has ten or more counts. V and J are TRBV5-1 and TRBJ2-6; D perhaps matches TRBD1 (7 bases). Per the germline V gene, CDR1 is SGHRS and CDR2 is YFSETQ. The CDR3 covers 18 residues. V shed 0 bases and J shed 0 bases, with 13 bases lying between them. As DNA, the CDR3 is TGCGCCAGCAGCTTGGGGTCAGGGGGGTTCTCTGGGGCCAACGTCCTGACTTTC. It yields the protein CASSLGSGGFSGANVLTF.

This clonotype has at least ten counts. CDR3: CASSQQGAWDYGYTF. The DNA of the CDR3 is TGTGCCAGCAGCCAACAGGGGGCCTGGGACTATGGCTACACCTTC. The chain employs TRBV3-1 and TRBJ1-2; 8 nucleotides agree with TRBD1. This CDR3 spans 15 amino acids. The ends lost 2 bases at V and 3 bases at J; junction bases unmatched: 5. From germline, CDR1 is LGHDT and CDR2 YNNKEL (reference sequence).

This clonotype has just a few counts. The chain has TRBV19 and TRBJ2-1; D possibly corresponds to TRBD2 (5 bases). V lost 6 bases to trimming and J lost 10 bases, with 22 bases between them. This CDR3 is built from 15 residues. Germline CDR1 and CDR2: LNHDA and SQIVND (reference sequence). The CDR3 here is CASSDPRTSPGEQFF. CDR3 coding DNA: TGTGCCAGTAGCGACCCTAGGACTTCCCCCGGCGAGCAGTTCTTC.

The chain carries TRBV6-5 and TRBJ2-7; D is perhaps TRBD1 (5 bases). Germline-derived CDR1 and CDR2 are MNHEY and SVGAGI. Trimming left V 6 bases short and J 6 bases short, with 15 bases between. This CDR3 has 13 amino acids. The CDR3 protein is CASSQTVGAEQYF. In DNA form, the CDR3 reads TGTGCCAGCAGCCAGACGGTAGGGGCCGAGCAGTACTTC.

In regard to this clonotype: This may stem from a read error, because a much larger clone lies one nucleotide away. The rearrangement joins TRBV12-3 or TRBV12-4 to TRBJ2-1; possible D gene TRBD1, 6 bases. The CDR3 runs 15 residues. The V end lost 6 bases, the J end lost 1 base, and 13 bases lay between the germline ends. CDR3 bases: TGTGCCAGCAGGCGAACAGGGTGGTCCTACAATGAGCAGTTCTTC. Its translation: CASRRTGWSYNEQFF.

This clonotype was recorded at least ten times. V gene TRBV7-9 combines with J gene TRBJ1-2, with 10 positions matching TRBD1. This CDR3 has 16 amino acids. V was pared by 0 bases and J by 5 bases, with 6 bases of the junction left unmatched. Germline V CDR1 and CDR2: SEHNR, FQNEAQ (reference sequence). In DNA form, the CDR3 reads TGTGCCAGCAGCTTAGCTGCCGGGACAGGGGAATATGGCTACACCTTC. As protein: CASSLAAGTGEYGYTF.

This clonotype was recorded many times. The chain couples TRBV29-1 to TRBJ2-7; TRBD1 agrees at 7 bases. Germline-derived CDR1 and CDR2 are SQVTM and ANQGSEA. CDR3 size: 16 residues. V lost 4 bases, J lost 6 bases, and 18 bases stayed unmatched. The CDR3 sequence: CSVGGTATGSPSEQYF. In nucleotides, the CDR3 is TGCAGCGTTGGGGGGACAGCCACCGGGTCCCCCTCCGAGCAGTACTTC.